This T cell receptor (beta chain) was identified in a study of shared clonotypes between healthy human individuals (dated by TCRdb to 2018 to 2020). About the study as a whole: The cohort included a few men and a couple of women between 18 and 49 years of age. To estimate repertoire size and how much clonotypes are shared between individuals, the study performed deep sequencing of blood TCR repertoires from about 5 healthy adults. Each donor's leukapheresis produced roughly between roughly 0.85 and 10 billion PBMCs. Different laboratories and diverse techniques were used to prepare libraries and sequence TCR repertoires, to increase sequencing depth and limit assay-specific biases.

TCR CDR3 regions were amplified from genomic DNA by multiplex PCR using the deep immunoSEQ assay. Extracted genomic DNA from each cell subset was spread evenly across all wells of several immunoSEQ 96-well plates, with each plate serving as a replicate. For unsorted PBMC, each replicate PCR was loaded with approximately 320 ng genomic DNA, equivalent to about 30,000 T cell genomes. Ten immunoSEQ deep assay plates were used to sequence the unsorted PBMC genomic DNA. Purified libraries were quantified with a Qubit 3.0 fluorometer, sized on a Bioanalyzer 2100, and re-quantified with the KAPA Library Quantification kit. A separate single-read 150-cycle Illumina NextSeq 550 flow cell was used to sequence each immunoSEQ 96-well plate. The original methods were these. Because the immunoSEQ output included only junctional sequences and no quality scores, the filtering could not be the same as the filtering used for full-length reads. To assign V/J genes and CDR3, sequences were annotated against IMGT germline references using PyIR, a Python wrapper for IgBLAST v1.9. Any read was removed if the V/J assignment was weak (E-value above 1e-6), the CDR3 was missing, or the read contained stop codons, out-of-frame junctions, or ambiguous translated residues. V3J clonotypes were defined as sequences sharing the same inferred V gene, J gene, and CDR3 amino acid sequence. Percentage overlap between repertoires was calculated by dividing the number of shared unique clonotypes by the size of the smaller repertoire. RTK rarefaction, the Chao1 estimator, and Recon v2.1 estimates of unobserved clonotypes were used to assess repertoire richness. Not all clones reach the TCRdb copy of this immuneACCESS table, which keeps in-frame sequences only. Checked studies attribute under half of the gap to unresolved V genes and leave the rest unexplained. V and J calls and clone size come straight from that table; D and trimming were deduced from the DNA. In this sample the table shows about 470,000 clones, more than 75% of which occur a single time. Of the sample, approximately 13% falls within the top ten clones.

Study-wide findings and limitations: Sampling was restricted to blood, and TCR repertoires in tissues likely differ from the TCR repertoires found in blood. Based on pairwise subsampling, the degree of clonotype sharing among donors was expected to be affected by sequencing depth. The genetic and exposure-history diversity represented was limited by the small number of donors.

The CDR3, from cysteine to phenylalanine, totals 17 residues. CDR3 DNA only is kept here, 51 bases in frame from base 1. From the germline V gene, CDR1 is WSHSY and CDR2 is SAAADI. V lost 6 bases and J lost 7 bases, and the count of bases not matched to a germline gene is 20. About this clone: Its recognized antigen is unknown. The record has no base qualities; no much larger clone is one base away.

The donors were healthy, HIV-negative adults who had no recently reported acute infections or vaccinations. Only Caucasian adults living in Nashville, Tennessee, USA were represented among the donors. For unsorted samples, approximately 84 million PBMCs were counted, and genomic DNA was extracted using the QIAamp DNA Blood Mini kit. After blood collection by leukapheresis, PBMCs were isolated using Ficoll-Histopaque density gradient centrifugation and then cryopreserved in the vapor phase of liquid nitrogen. The rearranged segments are TRBV10-2 and TRBJ1-2; TRBD1 matches 7 bases in the middle. Sequenced material: PBMCs. The sequence was collected from a woman in her thirties or forties in good health. Some clones in this sample may be carry-over from other donors' samples. The DNA sequence is TGCGCCAGCAGCGCCGAAACCCCGGGACAGTCAAGAGGTGGCTACACCTTC. The translation is CASSAETPGQSRGGYTF.